Each of the 32 T cell receptor beta chains below was sequenced from the same sample in a study of post-analysis software for immune sequencing data. Notes on the study in general: Five TRBV segments (TRBV5-6, TRBV5-1 and TRBV20-1 among them) occurred more frequently in patients than in controls.

The library was made from cDNA and included unique molecular identifiers. In TCRdb, the PCR reads were re-called with MiXCR into one record per CDR3 protein. Altogether around 400,000 distinct CDR3 sequences are present, roughly 40% being singletons, with the ten largest covering roughly 8.2%. Their antigens remain unidentified. The sample taken for sequencing was blood. These receptors were collected from a girl aged 2 to 10 with multiple sclerosis.

The CDR3 DNA sequence: TGTGCCTGGGACCTAGGGCTCACAGATACGCAGTATTTT. It translates to CAWDLGLTDTQYF. The V gene is TRBV30, the J gene TRBJ2-3; no definite D call. Trimming took off 5 bases at V and 2 bases at J, with 11 bases between the two ends. CDR1 is GTSNPN, CDR2 SVGIG, per germline (reference sequence). CDR3 size: 13 residues.

V usage is TRBV20-1 and J usage is TRBJ2-3, with TRBD1 matching 8 bases. Trimming at V came to 1 base and at J to 4 bases, leaving 1 base not matched to a gene. Germline V gene lookup returns CDR1 DFQATT and CDR2 SNEGSKA (reference sequence). The CDR3 length is 13 residues. CDR3 loop: CSARVTGADTQYF. CDR3 bases: TGCAGTGCTAGAGTGACAGGGGCAGATACGCAGTATTTT.

The chain carries TRBV20-1 and TRBJ1-1, with D unclear. V was trimmed by 5 bases and J by 1 base, leaving 14 bases between them. Germline values: CDR1 DFQATT, CDR2 SNEGSKA (reference sequence). The CDR3 has 14 amino acids. The chain's CDR3 is CSAPRWGSNTEAFF. The CDR3 region has the DNA TGCAGTGCTCCCAGGTGGGGATCGAACACTGAAGCTTTCTTT.

The chain recombines TRBV7-3 with TRBJ2-1; tentatively, D is TRBD2 (5 bases). V lost 7 bases and J lost 5, with 15 bases in between. Germline CDR1 SGHTA, CDR2 FQGTGA. This CDR3 spans 14 amino acids. The CDR3 loop reads CASNAGITDNEQFF. The CDR3 coding sequence is TGTGCCAGCAATGCCGGGATAACTGACAATGAGCAGTTCTTC. Based on the CDR3 plus reference TRBV7-3 and TRBJ2-1, the full variable domain is GAGVSQTPSNKVTEKGKYVELRCDPISGHTALYWYRQSLGQGPEFLIYFQGTGAADDSGLPNDRFFAVRPEGSVSTLKIQRTERGDSAVYLCASNAGITDNEQFFGPGTRLTVL.

This clonotype was recorded a few times. V is TRBV12-3 or TRBV12-4 and J is TRBJ2-7; weak D call: TRBD1 (6 bases). With 5 bases removed from V and 4 bases from J, the gap between germline ends came to 9 bases. This CDR3 comprises 12 residues. The CDR3 spells CASSDTGYEQYF. As DNA, the CDR3 is TGTGCCAGCAGTGATACAGGGTACGAGCAGTACTTC.

This chain links TRBV7-2 with TRBJ1-5, with 8 nucleotides matching TRBD1. This CDR3 comprises 16 residues. The V and J ends lost 5 bases and 5 bases, in that order; junction bases with no gene match: 11. The germline CDR1 and CDR2 sequences are SGHTA and FQGNSA. Here the CDR3 DNA reads TGTGCCAGCAGCACCGGACAGGGATCGCTCCATCAGCCCCAGCATTTT. It encodes CASSTGQGSLHQPQHF. Filled out from reference TRBV7-2 and TRBJ1-5, the complete variable domain reads GAGVSQSPSNKVTEKGKDVELRCDPISGHTALYWYRQSLGQGLEFLIYFQGNSAPDKSGLPSDRFSAERTGGSVSTLTIQRTQQEDSAVYLCASSTGQGSLHQPQHFGDGTRLSIL.

Only a few counts were recorded for this clonotype. The J gene is TRBJ2-5, the V gene TRBV25-1; possibly TRBD1 or TRBD2 for D (5 bases each). This CDR3 has 16 amino acids. CDR1 is MGHDK and CDR2 is SYGVNS in the germline V gene. Trimming took off 2 bases at V and 0 bases at J, with 13 bases between the two ends. The DNA of the CDR3 is TGTGCCAGCAGTGAAGGCCTAGGGGAGAACCAAGAGACCCAGTACTTC. Its protein product is CASSEGLGENQETQYF.

The CDR3 reads CASSLAAGGWNEKLFF. DNA for the CDR3: TGTGCCAGCAGTTTAGCGGCAGGGGGTTGGAATGAAAAACTGTTTTTT. This chain uses TRBV12-3 or TRBV12-4 with TRBJ1-4; TRBD1 matches 7 bases. The CDR3 runs to 16 residues. The V gene end was trimmed by 0 bases and the J gene end by 5 bases; junction bases not matched to a gene: 6.

CDR3: CASSLNRGFATNEKLFF. CDR3 bases: TGTGCCAGCAGTTTGAACAGGGGGTTCGCAACTAATGAAAAACTGTTTTTT. The chain carries TRBV6-5 and TRBJ1-4; 8 positions match TRBD1. The germline V gene encodes CDR1 MNHEY and CDR2 SVGAGI. V gave up 4 bases and J gave up 0 bases; unmatched junction bases: 7. This CDR3 region has 17 residues.

This chain connects TRBV3-1 to TRBJ2-1, with 13 bases aligning to TRBD2. This CDR3 has 15 residues. V was clipped by 2 bases and J by 13 bases; unmatched bases: 8. The V gene's germline CDR1 is LGHDT and CDR2 YNNKEL (reference sequence). This chain's CDR3 is CASSQSTSGGGPQFF. The CDR3 DNA reads as TGTGCCAGCAGCCAATCCACTAGCGGGGGGGGACCCCAGTTCTTC.

This clonotype was observed a handful of times. The CDR3 spells CASSRGLAGGPRPNNEQFF. In DNA, the CDR3 is TGTGCCAGCAGCCGGGGACTAGCGGGAGGGCCCCGCCCAAACAATGAGCAGTTCTTC. V gene TRBV11-1 combines with J gene TRBJ2-1; TRBD2 matches 16 bases. CDR1 and CDR2 (germline): SGHAT, FQDESV (reference sequence). J was trimmed by 5 bases and V by 5 bases; bases with no gene match: 12. The CDR3 extends over 19 amino acids.

The gene calls are TRBV28 and TRBJ2-3; 8 bases map to TRBD2. V was pared by 6 bases and J by 2 bases, with 7 bases of the junction left unmatched. Germline CDR1 is MDHEN and CDR2 is SYDVKM. CDR3 length: 15 residues. The CDR3 reads CASRSAAGDTDTQYF. CDR3 DNA: TGTGCCAGCAGATCAGCAGCGGGGGACACAGATACGCAGTATTTT.

The chain combines TRBV4-3 with TRBJ1-6, with unresolved D. The length of the CDR3 is 16 residues. Trimming stripped 0 bases from V and 6 bases from J, with 12 bases between. Germline V gene data show CDR1 as LGHNA and CDR2 as YSLEER. This CDR3 reads CASSQDVTAFNSPLHF. The DNA of the CDR3 is TGCGCCAGCAGCCAAGATGTAACAGCGTTTAATTCACCCCTCCACTTT.

The chain recombines TRBV5-1 with TRBJ2-5, with D unresolved. Germline values: CDR1 SGHRS, CDR2 YFSETQ. V lost 1 base to trimming and J lost 4 bases, with 11 bases between them. The length of the CDR3 is 14 residues. Here the CDR3 reads CASSLMGKGETQYF. CDR3 sequence (DNA): TGCGCCAGCAGCTTGATGGGGAAGGGAGAGACCCAGTACTTC.

This clonotype was counted a single time. The chain links TRBV5-6 to TRBJ1-2; a weak D match, TRBD1 (6 bases). Trimming removed 4 bases at V and 5 bases at J, with 18 bases between. The CDR3 has 15 residues. Germline V lookup: CDR1 SGHDT, CDR2 YYEEEE. The chain's CDR3 is CASSEEVTGGYGYTF. The CDR3 region has the DNA TGTGCCAGCAGCGAAGAAGTGACAGGCGGATATGGCTACACCTTC.

This clonotype showed up just a few times. The chain combines TRBV29-1 with TRBJ1-2; TRBD1 matches at 9 bases. Germline-derived CDR1 and CDR2 are SQVTM and ANQGSEA. V lost 6 bases to trimming and J lost 8 bases; unmatched junction nucleotides: 13. The CDR3 extends over 14 amino acids. CDR3 coding DNA: TGCAGCGTGAGGGGTTTACAGGGGGCGAAAGGCTACACCTTC. Residues: CSVRGLQGAKGYTF.

V usage is TRBV7-9 and J usage is TRBJ1-2; possibly TRBD1 for D (6 bases). CDR1 SEHNR and CDR2 FQNEAQ come from the germline V gene (reference sequence). The germline V and J ends were trimmed by 1 base and 4 bases, with 13 bases remaining between them. The CDR3 has 15 residues. CDR3 nucleotides: TGTGCCAGCAGCTTAGGGACAGCAGGACCCTATGGCTACACCTTC. Its translation: CASSLGTAGPYGYTF.

Note on this clonotype: The limits of the CDR3 on the DNA are not certain, so only TCRdb's listed CDR3 is given. The rearrangement links TRBV4-1 to TRBJ2-6; TRBD1 is taken as the D call from the table, unchecked against the DNA. The CDR3 spans 19 amino acids, including both terminal residues. CDR1 MGHRA and CDR2 YSYEKL come from the germline V gene. This CDR3 is CASSQGWTIFGSGANVRTF.

This clonotype was found many times. This rearrangement joins TRBV4-1 to TRBJ2-7; unclear D gene. V lost 1 base and J 3 bases, leaving 10 bases between the germline ends. CDR1 and CDR2 from the germline V gene are MGHRA and YSYEKL. The CDR3 spans 14 residues. CDR3 sequence reads: CASSQAPHNYEQYF. The CDR3 coding sequence is TGCGCCAGCAGCCAAGCCCCTCATAACTACGAGCAGTACTTC.

The chain couples TRBV27 to TRBJ2-5; 9 bases match TRBD1. V lost 5 bases to trimming and J lost 4 bases; unmatched junction nucleotides: 8. The CDR3 consists of 15 residues. Germline values: CDR1 MNHEY, CDR2 SMNVEV (reference sequence). The CDR3 nucleotides are TGTGCCAGCAGTGATCTGGGACAGGGTTTAGAGACCCAGTACTTC. Its translation is CASSDLGQGLETQYF.

CDR3 sequence reads: CASSFLGGGTGANVLTF. The DNA for the CDR3 is TGTGCCAGCAGCTTCCTTGGGGGGGGGACTGGGGCCAACGTCCTGACTTTC. V is TRBV5-5 and J is TRBJ2-6; TRBD2 agrees at 7 bases. Germline loops: CDR1 SGHKS, CDR2 YYEKEE (reference sequence). The V gene end was trimmed by 2 bases and the J gene end by 2 bases; junction bases not matched to a gene: 7. The CDR3 extends over 17 amino acids.

In its sample, this clonotype was seen many times. An end of the junction differs from the germline gene, which may be a read error. The chain uses TRBV6-5 and TRBJ2-1, with D unresolved. The CDR3 contains 13 residues. Looked up from germline, CDR1 is MNHEY and CDR2 is SVGAGI. This CDR3 reads CASSYTSSNEQFF. CDR3 in DNA: TGTGCCAGCAGTTACACCTCCTCCAATGAGCAGTTCTTC.

V gene TRBV28 combines with J gene TRBJ1-2, with 9 bases aligning to TRBD1. The germline gives CDR1 MDHEN, CDR2 SYDVKM. With V trimmed by 6 bases and J by 5 bases, 16 bases remained unmatched. The CDR3 extends over 17 amino acids. CDR3 amino acids: CASSSGTGIGGAYGYTF. The CDR3, as DNA: TGTGCCAGCAGCTCCGGGACAGGGATAGGTGGGGCTTATGGCTACACCTTC.

This sequence joins TRBV12-3 or TRBV12-4 and TRBJ2-5; the match to TRBD1 covers 8 bases. With V trimmed by 3 bases and J by 4 bases, 4 bases remained unmatched. This CDR3 contains 14 residues. The CDR3 coding sequence is TGTGCCAGCAGTTTGGGACAGGTCCCAGAGACCCAGTACTTC. Its translation: CASSLGQVPETQYF.

A few counts support this clonotype. This rearrangement joins TRBV6-1 to TRBJ1-1; 9 nucleotides agree with TRBD1. J was trimmed by 3 bases and V by 6 bases; bases with no gene match: 20. Per germline, CDR1 MNHNS and CDR2 SASEGT. The CDR3 is made up of 19 amino acids. For the CDR3, the DNA is TGTGCCAGCAGGGATAAGGGACAGGGAACAGCCCTATTCCACACTGAAGCTTTCTTT. It translates to CASRDKGQGTALFHTEAFF.

This chain connects TRBV4-2 to TRBJ1-1; no clear D. CDR1 LGHNA and CDR2 YNFKEQ come from the germline V gene. The CDR3 spans 12 residues. Trimming took 0 bases from V and 7 from J, leaving 6 bases between them. CDR3 sequence: CASSQEKNEAFF. In DNA form, the CDR3 reads TGTGCCAGCAGCCAAGAGAAGAATGAAGCTTTCTTT.

The V call is TRBV7-9, the J call TRBJ2-7; 7 bases are shared with TRBD1. With the DNA end fitting TRBJ2-5 better, the J assignment may be wrong. CDR1 SEHNR and CDR2 FQNEAQ come from the germline V gene (reference sequence). This CDR3 region has 15 residues. The CDR3 loop is CASSRGQAQMKTQYF. As DNA, the CDR3 is TGTGCCAGCAGTCGTGGACAGGCTCAGATGAAGACCCAGTACTTC.

The genes are TRBV4-1 and TRBJ2-5; tentative D call: TRBD2 (5 bases). CDR1 and CDR2 (germline): MGHRA, YSYEKL. Trimming removed 1 base at V and 1 base at J, with 13 bases between. The CDR3 length is 16 residues. The CDR3 nucleotides are TGCGCCAGCAGCCAAGGAGTTTACGGGATCCAAGAGACCCAGTACTTC. Protein: CASSQGVYGIQETQYF.

V gene TRBV6-6 combines with J gene TRBJ1-2; possible D gene TRBD1, 5 bases. This CDR3 has 16 amino acids. Deletions cut 0 bases from V and 4 bases from J, with 15 bases between. Germline V gene lookup returns CDR1 MNHNY and CDR2 SVGAGI (reference sequence). The CDR3 DNA reads TGTGCCAGCAGTTACTCCTTGGCAGGGTCGAGCTATGGCTACACCTTC. Translation: CASSYSLAGSSYGYTF.

The V gene is TRBV10-3, the J gene TRBJ1-2; tentative D call: TRBD1 (5 bases). The CDR3 sequence is 13 residues long. The germline V gene has CDR1 ENHRY and CDR2 SYGVKD. Trimming removed 7 bases from V and 2 bases from J, with 11 bases in between. In DNA, the CDR3 is TGTGCCATCATGGGACGGCCGAACTATGGCTACACCTTC. Translated: CAIMGRPNYGYTF.

This sequence joins TRBV29-1 and TRBJ1-2, with D possibly being TRBD1 (5 bases). The CDR3 contains 12 residues. From germline, CDR1 is SQVTM and CDR2 ANQGSEA. The V end was cut by 5 bases, the J end by 2 bases, with 9 bases between. This CDR3 is CSVPGRNYGYTF. The CDR3 DNA reads TGCAGCGTTCCAGGGCGGAACTATGGCTACACCTTC.

This clonotype was found a few times. The rearrangement links TRBV6-2 or TRBV6-3 to TRBJ2-6; the D gene is possibly TRBD2 (5 bases). V lost 7 bases to trimming and J lost 0 bases, with 19 bases between them. CDR3 size: 18 residues. Per the germline V gene, CDR1 is MNHEY and CDR2 is SVGEGT. CDR3: CASIFRPDRGSGANVLTF. The CDR3 region has the DNA TGTGCCAGCATATTTCGGCCAGATCGGGGCTCTGGGGCCAACGTCCTGACTTTC.